One and the same sample provided the 6 T cell receptor beta chains below, sequenced in a study of breast tumors, draining lymph nodes, adjacent tissues. Axillary draining lymph nodes of breast cancer patients supplied the node samples. From the multiplex PCR reads, TCRdb called clonotypes with MiXCR, one entry per CDR3 protein. The table shows around 230,000 distinct CDR3 sequences, with roughly a third occurring only once. Source material: axillary lymph node tissue. Receptor source: a female donor with breast cancer. Some clones in this sample may be carry-over from other donors' samples.

This chain uses TRBV2 with TRBJ2-5; 14 bases line up with TRBD2. The CDR3 consists of 16 residues. Trimming cost V 6 bases and J 6 bases; bases outside gene matches: 9. Germline V gives CDR1 SNHLY, CDR2 FYNNEI. The CDR3 bases are TGTGCCAGCAGGCGACTAGCGGGAGGGCCGGGGAAGACCCAGTACTTC. This codes for CASRRLAGGPGKTQYF.

There are many counts of this clonotype. V usage is TRBV7-2 and J usage is TRBJ2-1; the match to TRBD2 covers 13 bases. CDR1 and CDR2 (germline): SGHTA, FQGNSA. This CDR3 spans 14 amino acids. The J segment lost 12 bases and the V segment lost 5 bases, leaving 7 bases of the junction unmatched. CDR3 protein: CASSPGLAGVTQFF. The CDR3 DNA sequence: TGTGCCAGCAGCCCTGGACTAGCGGGAGTTACGCAGTTCTTC.

The chain links TRBV4-3 to TRBJ2-5, with 8 bases identical to TRBD1. Trimming removed 1 base from V and 1 base from J; junction bases left unmatched: 5. This CDR3 region has 16 residues. CDR1 LGHNA and CDR2 YSLEER come from the germline V gene. The CDR3 coding sequence is TGCGCCAGCAGCCAAGGGGTAACAGGGGGCCAAGAGACCCAGTACTTC. This codes for CASSQGVTGGQETQYF.

The chain combines TRBV6-5 with TRBJ2-5, with 12 positions matching TRBD2. Unmatched junction bases numbered 6, after V lost 9 bases and J lost 7 bases. CDR1 and CDR2 from the germline V gene are MNHEY and SVGAGI. The CDR3 is 13 amino acids. CDR3 residues: CARRLAGERTQYF. CDR3 coding DNA: TGTGCCAGAAGACTAGCGGGAGAGCGGACCCAGTACTTC.

The sample holds many counts of this clonotype. This chain connects TRBV10-2 to TRBJ2-3, with 8 bases that match TRBD1. V trimming: 9 bases; J trimming: 6 bases; junction bases outside the gene matches: 8. This CDR3 is built from 13 residues. From germline, CDR1 is WSHSY and CDR2 SAAADI. The CDR3 reads CASGQGIGDTQYF. CDR3 in DNA: TGCGCCAGTGGACAGGGAATCGGGGATACGCAGTATTTT.

This clonotype was detected many times. The chain links TRBV5-1 to TRBJ1-2; TRBD1 might be the D (5 bases). V lost 5 bases and J lost 2, with 16 bases in between. The CDR3 spans 15 residues. Germline lookup yields CDR1 SGHRS and CDR2 YFSETQ. CDR3 region: CASRAGTGANYGYTF. In nucleotides, the CDR3 is TGCGCCAGCAGAGCGGGCACAGGCGCCAACTATGGCTACACCTTC.